This T cell receptor (beta chain) was sequenced for a study of response to subunit inactivated influenza vaccine. This clonotype was found many times. The target antigen is unknown. Study observations and caveats: Every seasonal influenza vaccination brings in few new T cells, the authors suggested.

The V gene's germline CDR1 is LGHNA and CDR2 YSLEER. The CDR3 runs 15 residues. Trimming removed 0 bases from V and 2 bases from J, with 11 bases in between. MiXCR, run by TCRdb on the RT-PCR reads, gives a single entry per CDR3 protein. The data contain about 190,000 distinct CDR3 sequences, about 15% of them singletons. Sequences were derived from CD8+ T cells sorted from PBMCs, sampled more than 4 days after vaccination. The clonotype originates from a man between 50 and 59 years old who received an inactivated influenza vaccine. The chain is built from TRBV4-3 and TRBJ2-7; D possibly corresponds to TRBD2 (5 bases). In nucleotides, the CDR3 is TGCGCCAGCAGCCAAGAAGCGGCAGGTACCTACGAGCAGTACTTC. It specifies CASSQEAAGTYEQYF.